This T cell receptor (beta chain) was recovered during a study of shared clonotypes between healthy human individuals (dated by TCRdb to 2020 to 2021). With regard to the full study: A couple of women and a few men aged 18 to 49 years were included in the cohort. For each donor, three plates each were used for CD4 naive and CD4 memory, two plates were used for CD8 naive, and one plate was used for CD8 memory. Each donor's leukapheresis produced roughly between about 0.8 and 10 billion PBMCs. Libraries were prepared and TCR repertoires were sequenced by different laboratories using diverse techniques, in order to increase sequencing depth and limit assay-specific biases. To estimate repertoire size and how much clonotypes are shared between individuals, the study performed deep sequencing of blood TCR repertoires from a handful of healthy adults.

V lost 0 bases and J lost 6 bases; the stretch between them is 20 bases long. Via the germline V gene, CDR1 is SGHDN and CDR2 FVKESK. Including cysteine and phenylalanine, the CDR3 has 18 amino acids. The kept DNA is CDR3 alone, 54 bases in frame from the first base. Using the deep immunoSEQ assay, multiplex PCR amplified TCR CDR3 regions from genomic DNA. Extracted genomic DNA from each cell subset was spread evenly across all wells of several immunoSEQ 96-well plates, with each plate serving as a replicate. For sorted subsets, approximately 0.2 ug of genomic DNA, equivalent to 30,000 or so T cell genomes, went into each replicate PCR. The purified libraries were quantified using a Qubit 3.0 fluorometer, sized with a Bioanalyzer 2100, and then quantified again using the KAPA Library Quantification kit. Every immunoSEQ 96-well plate was sequenced on a dedicated single-read 150-cycle Illumina NextSeq 550 flow cell. In the authors' own workflow: Because only junctional sequences without quality scores were contained in the immunoSEQ output, filtering matching that applied to full-length reads could not be performed. To assign V/J genes and CDR3, sequences were annotated against IMGT germline references using PyIR, a Python wrapper for IgBLAST v1.9. Reads were removed for weak V/J assignments (E-value above 1e-6), missing CDR3, stop codons, out-of-frame junctions, or ambiguous translated residues. V3J clonotypes were defined by identical inferred V gene, J gene, and CDR3 amino acid sequence. The percentage overlap between two repertoires was calculated by dividing the number of shared unique clonotypes by the size of the smaller repertoire. Richness of each repertoire was evaluated using RTK rarefaction, the Chao1 estimator, and Recon v2.1 estimates of unobserved clonotypes. OLGA was used to compute generation probabilities for all TCRbeta clonotypes that the gDNA method yielded from a few donors. TCRdb re-hosts the immuneACCESS table, in-frame sequences only. Its copies lack some clones; in the studies checked, an unresolved V gene accounts for under half of them, and the cause for the rest is not known. V and J calls and clone size come straight from that table; D and trimming were deduced from the DNA. The sample yields hundreds of thousands of clones; more than 85% were counted once. The ten top clones hold about 25% of the sample.

As concerns this clone: Its binding antigen is unknown. Base qualities are not recorded, but no much larger clone differs from it by a single base.

CD8 naive samples were CD45RO-negative cells positively selected for CCR7, giving a CD45RA+CCR7+ population that excluded TemRA cells. The donors were healthy, HIV-negative adults with no recently reported acute infections or vaccinations. Only Caucasian adults living in Nashville, Tennessee, USA were represented among the donors. Blood was obtained by leukapheresis, after which PBMCs were separated by Ficoll-Histopaque density gradient centrifugation and cryopreserved in liquid nitrogen vapor phase. Purity and quantity of every magnetically sorted T cell population were checked by analytical flow cytometry. From each sorted fraction, genomic DNA was isolated and quantified by UV absorbance on a Nanodrop 2000c. Beyond this particular receptor, the publication reports: Based on pairwise subsampling, the degree of clonotype sharing among donors was expected to be affected by sequencing depth. Compared with non-shared clonotypes, the clonotypes found in all four sorted-subset donors had higher generation probabilities. Sampling was restricted to blood, and TCR repertoires in tissue are likely to differ from TCR repertoires in blood. Because the study included only a small number of donors, the genetic and exposure-history diversity represented was limited. Even with the large sequencing depth, rarefaction of the sorted-subset datasets indicated that sequencing was incomplete. Estimated clonotype richness was generally larger for naive than for memory subsets. Across four donors, roughly 5.4% of naive CD4, over 3% of naive CD8, roughly 2.3% of memory CD4, and under 0.45% of memory CD8 clonotypes were shared.

This TCR derives from a man aged 25-45 years in good health. The chain links TRBV14 with TRBJ1-4, with the identity of the D gene unclear. The sample taken for sequencing was naive CD8+ T cells sorted from blood. This specimen's cell subset or site label, interpreted: CD45RA+CCR7+. The CDR3 reads as follows: CASSQDPRTGSGDEKLFF. The nucleotide sequence is given as TGTGCCAGCAGCCAAGACCCCCGTACCGGGTCCGGTGATGAAAAACTGTTTTTT.